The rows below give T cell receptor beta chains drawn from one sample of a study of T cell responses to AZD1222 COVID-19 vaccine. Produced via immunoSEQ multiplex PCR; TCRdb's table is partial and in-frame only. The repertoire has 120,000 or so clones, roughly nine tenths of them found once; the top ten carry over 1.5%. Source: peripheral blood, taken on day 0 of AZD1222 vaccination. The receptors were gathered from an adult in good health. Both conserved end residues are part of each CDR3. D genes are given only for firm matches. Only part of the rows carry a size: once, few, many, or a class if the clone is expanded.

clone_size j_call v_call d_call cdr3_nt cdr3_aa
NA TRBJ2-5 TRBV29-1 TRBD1 TGCAGCGCTAAGACAGGGCTACAAGGGGAGACCCAGTACTTC CSAKTGLQGETQYF
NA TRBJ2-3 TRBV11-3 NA TGTGCCAGCAGCTTAGCCACAAGCACAGATACGCAGTATTTT CASSLATSTDTQYF
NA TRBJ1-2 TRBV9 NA TGTGCCAGCAGCCTTCCATACCAAGGGACCCCGGAGGTACATGGCTACACCTTC CASSLPYQGTPEVHGYTF
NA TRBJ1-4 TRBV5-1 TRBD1 TGCGCCAGCAGCTTGGAAGCAGGGGGCGGTGAAAAACTGTTTTTT CASSLEAGGGEKLFF
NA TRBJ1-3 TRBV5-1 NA TGCGCCAGCAGCTTGGCCGGAGGGTTTGGAAACACCATATATTTT CASSLAGGFGNTIYF
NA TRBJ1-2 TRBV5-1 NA TGCGCCAGCAGCTTGGCCCCCACTAACTATGGCTACACCTTC CASSLAPTNYGYTF
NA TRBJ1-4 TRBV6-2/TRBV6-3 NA TGTGCCAGCAGTTACCTCCTCGTAGGGCAGGCATCTAATGAAAAACTGTTTTTT CASSYLLVGQASNEKLFF
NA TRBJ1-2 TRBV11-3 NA TGTGCCAGCAGCTTAGCTGGGATAGACTATGGCTACACCTTC CASSLAGIDYGYTF
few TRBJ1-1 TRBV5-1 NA TGCGCCAGCAGCGACCCCCCAGGACCCACTGAAGCTTTCTTT CASSDPPGPTEAFF
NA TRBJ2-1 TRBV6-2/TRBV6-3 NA TGTGCCAGCAGTGCGTTTATGGGCAATGAGCAGTTCTTC CASSAFMGNEQFF
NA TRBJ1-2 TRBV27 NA TGTGCCAGCAGTTTACTGCGGGGGTTCGGGACTGGCTACACCTTC CASSLLRGFGTGYTF
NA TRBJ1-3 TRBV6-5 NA TGTGCCAGCAAGGGGATGCAAGGAATTGGAAACACCATATATTTT CASKGMQGIGNTIYF
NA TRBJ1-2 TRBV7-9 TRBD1 TGTGCCAGCAGCCCCAGACAGGGGGCGCGGTATGGCTACACCTTC CASSPRQGARYGYTF
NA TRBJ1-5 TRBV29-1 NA TGCAGCGCTGGCTCGGACGGCGGGGGAGGGCCCCAGCATTTT CSAGSDGGGGPQHF
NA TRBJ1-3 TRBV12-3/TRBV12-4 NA TGTGCCTTCATACCGATCTCTGGAAACACCATATATTTT CAFIPISGNTIYF
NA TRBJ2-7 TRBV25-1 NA TGTGCCAGCAGTGAATCAGGGTATAGGGCCTACGAGCAGTACTTC CASSESGYRAYEQYF
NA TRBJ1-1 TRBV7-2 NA TGTGCCAGCAGCTCGGGGTTAGTGGTTGAAGCTTTCTTT CASSSGLVVEAFF
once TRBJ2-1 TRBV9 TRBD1 TGTGCCAGCAGCGTAGGGGGGCAGGGGGCGTACAATGAGCAGTTCTTC CASSVGGQGAYNEQFF
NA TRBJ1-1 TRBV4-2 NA TGTGCCAGCAGCCCCCGGGGCCTGGACACTGAAGCTTTCTTT CASSPRGLDTEAFF
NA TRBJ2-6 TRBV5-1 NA TGCGCCAGCAGCTCCGGGGCCTCTGGGGCCAACGTCCTGACTTTC CASSSGASGANVLTF
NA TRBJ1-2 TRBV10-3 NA TGTGCCATCACGGCTCGCAGGGCAGATGGCTACACCTTC CAITARRADGYTF
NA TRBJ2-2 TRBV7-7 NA TGTGCTAGCAGCTTGGACACCGGGGAGCTGTTTTTT CASSLDTGELFF
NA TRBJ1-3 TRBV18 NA TGTGCCAGCTCTTCAGACTCGAGCTCTGGAAACACCATATATTTT CASSSDSSSGNTIYF